This T cell receptor beta chain was documented in a study of Graves' ophthalmopathy and Graves' hyperthyroidism. Germline assignment: CDR1 SGHAT and CDR2 FQNNGV. The V gene end was trimmed by 4 bases and the J gene end by 2 bases; junction bases not matched to a gene: 13. The CDR3 loop spans 17 amino acids. Exclusion criteria comprised other autoimmune diseases, uncontrolled infections, pregnancy or lactation in patients. RNA served as the template for amplifying TCR beta CDR3 regions. An initial RT-PCR round employing HTBI primers preceded a second-round multiplex PCR. TCRdb recomputed calls from the multiplex PCR reads with MiXCR, one row per CDR3 protein. The sample lists over 500,000 distinct CDR3 sequences, 22% occurring once. This clonotype was counted ten times or more.

The chain links TRBV11-2 to TRBJ2-7, with 8 bases that match TRBD1. Sequencing used peripheral blood. The source of this sequence is a woman aged 18-30 years with stable Graves' hyperthyroidism. Some clones in this sample may be carry-over from other donors' samples. The CDR3 DNA is TGTGCCAGCAGCTCCATCCCGCCCGGGACAGGCCCCTACGAGCAGTACTTC. As protein: CASSSIPPGTGPYEQYF. Supplemented by reference TRBV11-2 and TRBJ2-7, the full variable domain reads EAGVAQSPRYKIIEKRQSVAFWCNPISGHATLYWYQQILGQGPKLLIQFQNNGVVDDSQLPKDRFSAERLKGVDSTLKIQPAKLEDSAVYLCASSSIPPGTGPYEQYFGPGTRLTVT.